A single sample is the source of the 27 T cell receptor beta chains below, sequenced in a study of blood T cell repertoires in COVID-19 (dated by TCRdb to 2019 to 2021). Library generation was performed with the immunoSEQ multiplex PCR assay. Not all clones reach the TCRdb copy of this immuneACCESS table, which keeps in-frame sequences only. Checked studies attribute under half of the gap to unresolved V genes and leave the rest unexplained. A total of around 160,000 clones appear in this sample, roughly 84% of them only once. 35% to 40% of the sample goes to the ten largest clones. Sequenced sample: peripheral blood. These receptors all come from a human donor in a cohort sampled during active COVID-19.

The chain employs TRBV7-2 and TRBJ1-2; TRBD1 matches at 9 bases. Germline V gene data show CDR1 as SGHTA and CDR2 as FQGNSA. The CDR3 sequence is 13 residues long. V dropped 5 bases and J dropped 8; count of bases not matched to a gene: 6. The CDR3 protein is CASSPRDRAGYTF. Here the CDR3 DNA reads TGTGCCAGCAGCCCCCGGGACAGGGCGGGCTACACCTTC.

V is TRBV4-3 and J is TRBJ1-2; a weak D match, TRBD1 (5 bases). The CDR3 extends over 16 amino acids. V was trimmed by 4 bases and J by 4 bases, leaving 19 bases between them. CDR1 and CDR2 (germline): LGHNA, YSLEER. The CDR3 bases are TGCGCCAGCAGCCCCGGCGGGGGAGGGGCGAGCTATGGCTACACCTTC. Protein sequence: CASSPGGGGASYGYTF.

The CDR3 DNA sequence: TGTGCCATCGGCGGCCGCGACACCGGGGAGCTGTTTTTT. It yields the protein CAIGGRDTGELFF. The rearrangement uses TRBV10-3 and TRBJ2-2; D is undetermined. The germline gives CDR1 ENHRY, CDR2 SYGVKD. The length of the CDR3 is 13 residues. V lost 8 bases and J lost 3, with 10 bases in between.

The chain recombines TRBV27 with TRBJ2-2; 7 bases match TRBD1. J was trimmed by 4 bases and V by 7 bases; bases with no gene match: 9. CDR1 is MNHEY, CDR2 SMNVEV, per germline (reference sequence). This CDR3 comprises 15 residues. CDR3 loop: CASTSGTAFTGELFF. The CDR3 DNA is TGTGCCAGCACTTCGGGGACAGCTTTCACCGGGGAGCTGTTTTTT.

The chain combines TRBV6-2 or TRBV6-3 with TRBJ2-5, with 9 bases matching TRBD2. The V gene end was trimmed by 2 bases and the J gene end by 5 bases; junction bases not matched to a gene: 12. Germline V gives CDR1 MNHEY, CDR2 SVGEGT. The CDR3 spans 17 residues. The DNA of the CDR3 is TGTGCCAGCAGTTACAAGCGGGGGGACCTTCGAAGGGAGACCCAGTACTTC. It specifies CASSYKRGDLRRETQYF.

The chain joins TRBV9 to TRBJ1-4, with 9 bases matching TRBD1. The CDR3 extends over 15 amino acids. Per the germline V gene, CDR1 is SGDLS and CDR2 is YYNGEE. The V gene end was trimmed by 0 bases and the J gene end by 6 bases; junction bases not matched to a gene: 3. The DNA of the CDR3 is TGTGCCAGCAGCGTAGCTACAGGGGGCGATGAAAAACTGTTTTTT. This codes for CASSVATGGDEKLFF. Filled out from reference TRBV9 and TRBJ1-4, the complete variable domain reads DSGVTQTPKHLITATGQRVTLRCSPRSGDLSVYWYQQSLDQGLQFLIQYYNGEERAKGNILERFSAQQFPDLHSELNLSSLELGDSALYFCASSVATGGDEKLFFGSGTQLSVL.

The rearrangement joins TRBV2 to TRBJ1-5, with TRBD1 as a possible D gene (6 bases). Germline CDR1 SNHLY, CDR2 FYNNEI. The CDR3 has 14 amino acids. V lost 7 bases to trimming and J lost 7 bases, with 17 bases between them. CDR3 loop: CASTPSTGGQPQHF. In DNA, the CDR3 is TGTGCCAGCACCCCATCGACAGGCGGACAGCCCCAGCATTTT.

The chain joins TRBV11-2 to TRBJ2-3; D unclear. This CDR3 has 16 amino acids. V was pared by 5 bases and J by 0 bases, with 15 bases between. The germline V gene has CDR1 SGHAT and CDR2 FQNNGV. CDR3 residues: CASSPRWALSTDTQYF. The CDR3 DNA reads as TGTGCCAGCAGCCCTCGATGGGCCCTTAGCACAGATACGCAGTATTTT.

This clone was seen ten or more times. The rearrangement links TRBV19 to TRBJ2-1, with D possibly TRBD1 on 6 matching bases. Trimming left V 8 bases short and J 0 bases short, with 14 bases between. This CDR3 has 15 residues. Per germline, CDR1 LNHDA and CDR2 SQIVND (reference sequence). This chain's CDR3 is CASGHGTSSYNEQFF. The CDR3 DNA sequence: TGTGCCAGTGGGCATGGGACAAGCTCCTACAATGAGCAGTTCTTC.

V is TRBV7-6 and J is TRBJ1-1, with 8 nucleotides matching TRBD1. This CDR3 contains 16 residues. The V segment lost 5 bases and the J segment 1 base; nucleotides outside the gene matches: 9. The V gene's germline CDR1 is SGHVS and CDR2 FNYEAQ. The CDR3 bases are TGTGCCAGCAGCGTCTTACAGGGGGGAGGGAACACTGAAGCTTTCTTT. Residues: CASSVLQGGGNTEAFF.

V is TRBV29-1 and J is TRBJ1-3; the match to TRBD1 covers 9 bases. The germline V gene encodes CDR1 SQVTM and CDR2 ANQGSEA. The CDR3 loop spans 14 amino acids. Unmatched junction bases numbered 6, after V lost 5 bases and J lost 4 bases. CDR3 DNA: TGCAGCGTTCCGGACAGGGGAGGGGGAAACACCATATATTTT. This codes for CSVPDRGGGNTIYF.

V is TRBV14 and J is TRBJ2-3, with a weak D call TRBD1 (5 bases). Trimming removed 1 base at V and 1 base at J, with 12 bases between. The CDR3 extends over 16 amino acids. Germline CDR1 is SGHDN and CDR2 is FVKESK. The CDR3 sequence: CASSQGAGFRTDTQYF. The CDR3 bases are TGTGCCAGCAGCCAAGGGGCAGGGTTTCGCACAGATACGCAGTATTTT.

The chain links TRBV6-1 to TRBJ2-7; a possible D gene is TRBD1 (6 bases). The V and J ends lost 2 bases and 2 bases respectively, with 10 bases between them. CDR3 length: 14 residues. Germline V lookup: CDR1 MNHNS, CDR2 SASEGT. The CDR3 DNA sequence: TGTGCCAGCAGTGAAAGACAGGACCCCTACGAGCAGTACTTC. As protein: CASSERQDPYEQYF.

The V and J genes are TRBV7-3 and TRBJ1-1; D perhaps matches TRBD1 (6 bases). The V and J ends lost 1 base and 5 bases respectively, with 8 bases between them. Germline V gene data show CDR1 as SGHTA and CDR2 as FQGTGA. The CDR3 has 13 residues. Here the CDR3 reads CASSLNRGTEAFF. The DNA for the CDR3 is TGTGCCAGCAGCTTAAATAGGGGGACTGAAGCTTTCTTT.

The rearrangement links TRBV30 to TRBJ1-3; the D gene is possibly TRBD1 (6 bases). Germline assignment: CDR1 GTSNPN and CDR2 SVGIG (reference sequence). The CDR3 covers 13 residues. The germline V and J ends were trimmed by 5 bases and 4 bases, with 12 bases remaining between them. The DNA of the CDR3 is TGTGCCTGGCAAAGGGGGTACGGAAACACCATATATTTT. It is translated as CAWQRGYGNTIYF.

This sequence joins TRBV5-4 and TRBJ2-2; 7 bases align to TRBD1. Germline CDR1 is SGHNT and CDR2 is YYREEE (reference sequence). This CDR3 has 15 residues. With V trimmed by 4 bases and J by 1 base, 4 bases remained unmatched. CDR3 loop: CASSGGQRNTGELFF. The CDR3 region has the DNA TGTGCCAGCAGCGGGGGACAGCGGAACACCGGGGAGCTGTTTTTT.

The chain has TRBV27 and TRBJ2-1, with 14 positions matching TRBD2. The CDR3 is 15 amino acids. V lost 3 bases and J lost 10; bases outside the gene matches: 5. Germline assignment: CDR1 MNHEY and CDR2 SMNVEV (reference sequence). The CDR3 region is CASSFGLAGGLEQFF. CDR3 bases: TGTGCCAGCAGTTTCGGACTAGCGGGGGGTCTGGAGCAGTTCTTC.

The chain employs TRBV19 and TRBJ1-5, with 7 positions matching TRBD1. The CDR3 is made up of 16 amino acids. In germline, CDR1 is LNHDA, CDR2 SQIVND (reference sequence). J lost 7 bases, V lost 7 bases, and 16 bases had no gene match. CDR3 region: CASTPWGRGLGQPQHF. The CDR3 nucleotides read TGTGCCAGTACTCCCTGGGGCAGGGGGTTGGGGCAGCCCCAGCATTTT.

V and J are TRBV5-6 and TRBJ2-5; 9 bases align to TRBD1. CDR1 SGHDT and CDR2 YYEEEE come from the germline V gene. V trimming: 3 bases; J trimming: 4 bases; junction bases outside the gene matches: 10. There are 16 residues in the CDR3. CDR3 bases: TGTGCCAGCAGCTATCGACAGGGGGTTGTGAGAGAGACCCAGTACTTC. This codes for CASSYRQGVVRETQYF.

This chain uses TRBV3-1 (or the pseudogene TRBV3-2) with TRBJ2-5, with a weak D call TRBD1 (6 bases). Per the germline V gene, CDR1 is LGHDT and CDR2 is YNNKEL (reference sequence). Trimming stripped 0 bases from V and 1 base from J, with 15 bases between. The CDR3 runs 17 residues. CDR3 loop: CASSQELGRGLQETQYF. CDR3 nucleotide sequence: TGTGCCAGCAGCCAAGAACTTGGCAGGGGTCTCCAAGAGACCCAGTACTTC.

The chain links TRBV9 to TRBJ1-6, with TRBD1 as a possible D gene (6 bases). The CDR3 totals 14 residues. Germline CDR1 reads SGDLS; CDR2 reads YYNGEE. V gave up 0 bases and J gave up 9 bases, with 10 bases separating them. This CDR3 reads CASSVDQGTSPLHF. The CDR3 DNA reads as TGTGCCAGCAGCGTAGATCAGGGGACTTCACCCCTCCACTTT.

V is TRBV6-4 and J is TRBJ2-3, with 10 bases identical to TRBD2. V was clipped by 4 bases and J by 5 bases; unmatched bases: 3. CDR1 is MRHNA, CDR2 SNTAGT, per germline. The CDR3 covers 14 residues. The CDR3 reads CASSGAGGQDTQYF. CDR3 DNA: TGTGCCAGCAGTGGAGCGGGGGGGCAAGATACGCAGTATTTT.

This chain joins TRBV6-6 and TRBJ2-3; a possible D gene is TRBD2 (5 bases). The CDR3 covers 16 residues. Germline CDR1 MNHNY, CDR2 SVGAGI (reference sequence). V shed 3 bases and J shed 0 bases, with 13 bases lying between them. The CDR3 DNA sequence: TGTGCCAGCAGTTATATAGTAGCGTTGAGCACAGATACGCAGTATTTT. The encoded protein is CASSYIVALSTDTQYF.

The count of this clone is one. This chain joins TRBV27 and TRBJ2-2, with TRBD1 identical over 7 bases. The CDR3 contains 17 residues. The V and J ends lost 1 base and 0 bases, in that order; junction bases with no gene match: 5. Germline V gene data show CDR1 as MNHEY and CDR2 as SMNVEV (reference sequence). CDR3 nucleotides: TGTGCCAGCAGTTTATACGGGGACAGCGCGAACACCGGGGAGCTGTTTTTT. It translates to CASSLYGDSANTGELFF.

CDR3 loop: CASSLEIWSVTEAFF. The CDR3, as DNA: TGTGCCAGCAGCTTAGAAATCTGGTCGGTCACTGAAGCTTTCTTT. J is TRBJ1-1 and V is TRBV11-3; D call uncertain. The germline gives CDR1 SGHNT, CDR2 YENEEA. With 0 bases removed from V and 4 bases from J, the gap between germline ends came to 12 bases. The CDR3 covers 15 residues.

The V gene is TRBV9, the J gene TRBJ1-5, with a tentative D call TRBD1 (5 bases). Germline lookup yields CDR1 SGDLS and CDR2 YYNGEE. The CDR3 consists of 16 residues. The germline V and J ends were trimmed by 4 bases and 0 bases, with 14 bases remaining between them. For the CDR3, the DNA is TGTGCCAGCAGCACCGGTGGGGGGGTTAGCAATCAGCCCCAGCATTTT. Its protein is CASSTGGGVSNQPQHF.

J is TRBJ1-2 and V is TRBV7-9; D might be TRBD1 (5 bases). The CDR3 has 14 residues. Deletions cut 3 bases from V and 4 bases from J, with 12 bases between. Germline CDR1 and CDR2: SEHNR and FQNEAQ (reference sequence). The CDR3: CASSFWGHPYGYTF. In nucleotides, the CDR3 is TGTGCCAGCAGCTTTTGGGGCCACCCCTATGGCTACACCTTC.